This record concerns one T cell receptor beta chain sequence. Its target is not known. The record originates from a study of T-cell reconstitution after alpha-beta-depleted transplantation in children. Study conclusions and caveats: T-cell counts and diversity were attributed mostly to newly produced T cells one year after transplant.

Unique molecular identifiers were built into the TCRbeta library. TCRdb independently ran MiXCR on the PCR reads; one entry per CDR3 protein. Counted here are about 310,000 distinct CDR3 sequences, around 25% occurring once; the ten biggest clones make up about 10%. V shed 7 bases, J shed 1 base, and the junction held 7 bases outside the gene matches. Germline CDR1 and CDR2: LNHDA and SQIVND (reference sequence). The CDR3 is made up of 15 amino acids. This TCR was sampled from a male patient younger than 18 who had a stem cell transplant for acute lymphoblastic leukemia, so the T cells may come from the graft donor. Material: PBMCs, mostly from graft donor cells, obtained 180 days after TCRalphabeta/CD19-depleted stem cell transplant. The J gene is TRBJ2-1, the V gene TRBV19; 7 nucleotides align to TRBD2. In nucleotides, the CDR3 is TGTGCCAGTATGAAATCTAGCGGTTCCTACAATGAGCAGTTCTTC. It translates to CASMKSSGSYNEQFF.